A single sample is the source of the 7 T cell receptor beta chains below, sequenced in a study of shared clonotypes between healthy human individuals. The protocol was immunoSEQ multiplex PCR, while the TCRdb copy is restricted to in-frame clones and leaves out a portion. In the table there are some 580,000 clones, roughly 98% of which are singletons. Naive CD8 isolation took CD45RO-negative cells positively selected for CCR7 and excluded terminally differentiated effector memory CD45RA+ cells. Sequencing was done on a sample of naive CD8+ T cells sorted from blood. The source of these receptors is a man aged 25 to 40 in good health.

This clone appeared a single time. The chain is built from TRBV29-1 and TRBJ2-3, with a possible D match to TRBD2 (6 bases). Trimming took 1 base from V and 4 from J, leaving 15 bases between them. Germline lookup yields CDR1 SQVTM and CDR2 ANQGSEA. The CDR3 is 15 residues long. CDR3 protein: CSVEVRPEGPDTQYF. The CDR3 nucleotides are TGCAGCGTTGAAGTCCGTCCGGAGGGACCAGATACGCAGTATTTT.

Here the CDR3 reads CASSRYNEQFF. CDR3 sequence (DNA): TGCGCCAGCAGCCGCTACAATGAGCAGTTCTTC. The chain recombines TRBV4-3 with TRBJ2-1; D call uncertain. Germline assignment: CDR1 LGHNA and CDR2 YSLEER. The CDR3 is 11 amino acids. V was clipped by 4 bases and J by 3 bases, with 1 base between them.

The V and J genes are TRBV5-6 and TRBJ1-1; maybe TRBD1 (5 bases). The CDR3 length is 13 residues. Germline lookup yields CDR1 SGHDT and CDR2 YYEEEE. V lost 4 bases and J 6 bases, leaving 13 bases between the germline ends. The chain's CDR3 is CASSPGQGSEAFF. The CDR3 DNA reads as TGTGCCAGCAGCCCTGGGCAGGGCTCTGAAGCTTTCTTT.

In its sample, this clone was seen once. The chain recombines TRBV5-4 with TRBJ1-4; D gene uncertain. Looked up from germline, CDR1 is SGHNT and CDR2 is YYREEE (reference sequence). With 2 bases removed from V and 0 bases from J, the gap between germline ends came to 14 bases. The CDR3 length is 17 residues. The CDR3 nucleotides are TGTGCCAGCAGCTTATGGGGTACAATAGCAACTAATGAAAAACTGTTTTTT. Translating it yields CASSLWGTIATNEKLFF.

The V call is TRBV7-9, the J call TRBJ2-7; TRBD2 matches 9 bases. The length of the CDR3 is 16 residues. The ends lost 0 bases at V and 3 bases at J; junction bases unmatched: 6. Germline assignment: CDR1 SEHNR and CDR2 FQNEAQ (reference sequence). DNA of the CDR3: TGTGCCAGCAGCTTAGCTCTAGCGGGAAGCCTCTACGAGCAGTACTTC. Its translation is CASSLALAGSLYEQYF.

This clone occurred once. The chain uses TRBV18 and TRBJ2-1; TRBD1 might be the D (6 bases). Germline CDR1 and CDR2: KGHSH and LQKENI. The V end lost 4 bases, the J end lost 8 bases, and 12 bases lay between the germline ends. The CDR3 has 13 amino acids. In DNA form, the CDR3 reads TGTGCCAGCTCACGACCAGGGGCCGATGAGCAGTTCTTC. The encoded protein is CASSRPGADEQFF.

The chain combines TRBV5-1 with TRBJ2-7, with 7 bases that match TRBD2. J lost 5 bases, V lost 1 base, and 15 bases had no gene match. CDR3 length: 17 amino acids. Germline V gene lookup returns CDR1 SGHRS and CDR2 YFSETQ. This CDR3 is CASSLQWRELYGDEQYF. CDR3 bases: TGCGCCAGCAGCTTGCAGTGGCGGGAGCTGTATGGCGACGAGCAGTACTTC.